Below, 15 T cell receptor beta chains from the same sample are listed, as sequenced in a study of glioma-infiltrating T cells. TCR alpha and beta CDR3 regions were amplified from RNA using iRepertoire nested multiplex PCR. TCRdb re-called the multiplex PCR reads with MiXCR, one entry per CDR3 protein. The sample gives 110,000 or so distinct CDR3 sequences, less than 30% of which show up once; roughly 37% is in the top ten. Sequenced material: glioma tissue, nonneoplastic brain tissue, or PBMCs (not recorded which). The source of these receptors is a human donor with low-grade glioma or glioblastoma, undergoing nonglioma brain surgery, or in good health (not recorded which).

In the case of this clonotype: Being one base from a much bigger clone, this may be a read error. This rearrangement joins TRBV4-1 to TRBJ2-3, with 8 bases that match TRBD2. This CDR3 has 16 residues. Germline V lookup: CDR1 MGHRA, CDR2 YSYEKL. The ends lost 0 bases at V and 2 bases at J; junction bases unmatched: 4. The CDR3, as DNA: TGCGCCAGCAGCCAAGATCGTAGCGGGATCACAGATACGCAGTATTTT. Amino acids: CASSQDRSGITDTQYF.

This clonotype was seen at least ten times. The chain has TRBV6-2 or TRBV6-3 and TRBJ2-7; tentatively, D is TRBD2 (6 bases). This CDR3 is built from 12 residues. Deletions cut 11 bases from V and 2 bases from J, with 13 bases between. CDR1 and CDR2 from the germline V gene are MNHEY and SVGEGT. This CDR3 reads CAGGTPPYEQYF. CDR3 nucleotide sequence: TGTGCCGGCGGGACGCCCCCCTACGAGCAGTACTTC.

The chain is built from TRBV29-1 and TRBJ1-2; D gene unclear. The germline V and J ends were trimmed by 3 bases and 4 bases, with 9 bases remaining between them. CDR1 is SQVTM and CDR2 is ANQGSEA in the germline V gene. The CDR3 is 12 residues long. In nucleotides, the CDR3 is TGCAGCGTTGAGTCGGCCTCCTATGGCTACACCTTC. It yields the protein CSVESASYGYTF.

This clonotype showed up many times. The chain joins TRBV20-1 to TRBJ2-5; 8 bases agree with TRBD2. Germline CDR1 and CDR2: DFQATT and SNEGSKA (reference sequence). The CDR3 loop spans 15 amino acids. V lost 2 bases, J lost 1 base, and 6 bases stayed unmatched. The CDR3 coding sequence is TGCAGTGCTAGACGCAGCGGGGGCTTCCAAGAGACCCAGTACTTC. It specifies CSARRSGGFQETQYF.

Turning to this clonotype: A read error may be the cause here, since a much bigger clone is one base away. The gene calls are TRBV18 and TRBJ1-6; TRBD1 aligns across 8 bases. The germline gives CDR1 KGHSH, CDR2 LQKENI. V gave up 3 bases and J gave up 9 bases; unmatched junction bases: 7. This CDR3 comprises 15 residues. The CDR3 DNA reads TGTGCCAGCTCACCTAGACAGGGGTTGAGTTCACCCCTCCACTTT. Translated: CASSPRQGLSSPLHF.

This clonotype appeared many times. This chain uses TRBV12-3 or TRBV12-4 with TRBJ2-1; TRBD2 matches 8 bases. This CDR3 has 12 residues. DNA for the CDR3: TGTGTCACGGGGGGGTTACACAATGAGCAGTTCTTC. It specifies CVTGGLHNEQFF.

J is TRBJ2-1 and V is TRBV7-9; the match to TRBD2 covers 8 bases. Trimming cost V 5 bases and J 6 bases; bases outside gene matches: 12. Germline V gives CDR1 SEHNR, CDR2 FQNEAQ (reference sequence). This CDR3 has 16 residues. This CDR3 reads CASSHYPGLVPNEQFF. Written as DNA, the CDR3 is TGTGCCAGCAGCCACTACCCGGGACTAGTCCCCAATGAGCAGTTCTTC.

As to this clonotype: Lacking the conserved final phenylalanine or tryptophan, this CDR3 likely reflects a read error. CDR3 in amino acids: CASLCAPDTQYS. The DNA of the CDR3 is TGTGCCAGCCTGTGTGCTCCAGATACGCAGTATAGT. The chain combines TRBV6-6 with TRBJ2-3; unclear D gene. The CDR3 has 12 amino acids. Trimming removed 8 bases at V and 4 bases at J, with 10 bases between. Germline CDR1 is MNHNY and CDR2 is SVGAGI (reference sequence).

On this clonotype itself: Just one base apart from a much larger clone, this may be a read error. This CDR3 reads CSVEGVTPYNEQFF. CDR3 in DNA: TGCAGCGTTGAGGGGGTCACCCCCTACAATGAGCAGTTCTTC. This chain uses TRBV29-1 with TRBJ2-1; D may correspond to TRBD1 or TRBD2 (5 bases each). Trimming took off 3 bases at V and 2 bases at J, with 11 bases between the two ends. Germline lookup yields CDR1 SQVTM and CDR2 ANQGSEA. This CDR3 is 14 amino acids long.

To note about this clonotype: As the CDR3 is not closed by the conserved phenylalanine or tryptophan, this likely results from a read error. CDR3 amino acids: CASSDWGTEAFY. As DNA, the CDR3 is TGTGCCAGCAGTGACTGGGGCACTGAAGCTTTCTAT. The rearrangement uses TRBV6-1 and TRBJ1-1; D is ambiguous. The CDR3 loop spans 12 amino acids. Trimming stripped 3 bases from V and 4 bases from J, with 6 bases between. In germline, CDR1 is MNHNS, CDR2 SASEGT.

The chain employs TRBV19 and TRBJ2-7; maybe TRBD1 (6 bases). Germline-derived CDR1 and CDR2 are LNHDA and SQIVND (reference sequence). The V and J ends lost 6 bases and 7 bases respectively, with 16 bases between them. The CDR3 spans 13 residues. CDR3 in amino acids: CASRYTGTREQYF. In nucleotides, the CDR3 is TGTGCCAGTAGGTACACGGGGACACGGGAGCAGTACTTC.

This clonotype was counted many times. The chain links TRBV6-1 to TRBJ2-7, with TRBD1 matching 10 bases. This CDR3 has 15 residues. In germline, CDR1 is MNHNS, CDR2 SASEGT. The ends lost 5 bases at V and 2 bases at J; junction bases unmatched: 6. The CDR3 loop is CASSSGQGGAYEQYF. The CDR3 region has the DNA TGTGCCAGCAGTTCCGGACAGGGGGGAGCCTACGAGCAGTACTTC.

Of note for this clonotype: A much larger clone lies a single base off, so this may be a read error. The chain uses TRBV29-1 and TRBJ2-5; 7 bases agree with TRBD2. The ends lost 3 bases at V and 4 bases at J; junction bases unmatched: 8. The germline CDR1 and CDR2 sequences are SQVTM and ANQGSEA. CDR3 length equals 14 residues. This CDR3 is CSVDTAGIAETQYF. DNA of the CDR3: TGCAGCGTTGATACAGCGGGGATAGCAGAGACCCAGTACTTC.

This clonotype was found many times. V gene TRBV28 combines with J gene TRBJ1-1, with D possibly TRBD1 on 6 matching bases. The CDR3 totals 13 residues. The V gene's germline CDR1 is MDHEN and CDR2 SYDVKM. Trimming pared 6 bases from V and 5 bases from J, leaving 13 bases between. The CDR3 protein is CASRSGDRTEAFF. The CDR3 DNA sequence: TGTGCCAGCAGGTCAGGGGATCGGACTGAAGCTTTCTTT.

There are many counts of this clonotype. The V gene is TRBV7-2, the J gene TRBJ1-5; possibly TRBD1 for D (5 bases). CDR3 length: 15 residues. V lost 4 bases and J 4 bases, leaving 14 bases between the germline ends. Germline V lookup: CDR1 SGHTA, CDR2 FQGNSA. The CDR3 reads CASSSRVGQNQPQHF. DNA of the CDR3: TGTGCCAGCAGCTCCCGCGTGGGGCAGAATCAGCCCCAGCATTTT.